Shown below are 18 T cell receptor beta chains from a single sample sequenced in a study of T cell responses to AZD1222 COVID-19 vaccine. TCRdb's table, derived via immunoSEQ multiplex PCR, lists solely in-frame clones and lacks some. The table shows about 170,000 clones, with 80% to 90% occurring only once. The specimen was peripheral blood, collected on day 0 of AZD1222 vaccination. These receptors were collected from an adult in good health.

The chain carries TRBV12-5 and TRBJ1-5; perhaps TRBD1 as D (5 bases). CDR3 size: 14 residues. V gave up 6 bases and J gave up 1 base, with 10 bases separating them. Germline V lookup: CDR1 LGHNT, CDR2 FRNRAP. CDR3 DNA sequence: TGTGCTAGTGGGGTAGGGGTGAGCAATCAGCCCCAGCATTTT. Translated: CASGVGVSNQPQHF.

The rearrangement joins TRBV19 to TRBJ1-4; D call uncertain. The V gene lost 3 bases and the J gene lost 8 bases, with 16 bases spanning the gap. CDR1 and CDR2 from the germline V gene are LNHDA and SQIVND (reference sequence). CDR3 length equals 15 residues. The CDR3 protein is CASSIGTDNMEKLFF. CDR3 nucleotide sequence: TGTGCCAGTAGTATCGGTACAGATAATATGGAAAAACTGTTTTTT.

This rearrangement joins TRBV6-6 to TRBJ2-7; D may be TRBD2 (6 bases). The CDR3 spans 17 residues. With 5 bases removed from V and 6 bases from J, the gap between germline ends came to 26 bases. Germline loops: CDR1 MNHNY, CDR2 SVGAGI (reference sequence). Here the CDR3 reads CASSPAGTRTRRGEQYV. For the CDR3, the DNA is TGTGCCAGCAGTCCCGCAGGAACACGGACCAGGAGGGGCGAGCAGTACGTC.

This sequence joins TRBV5-6 and TRBJ1-5; D not resolved. Germline values: CDR1 SGHDT, CDR2 YYEEEE. The CDR3 contains 16 residues. V was trimmed by 0 bases and J by 0 bases, leaving 10 bases between them. CDR3 coding DNA: TGTGCCAGCAGCTTGGCCTGGAGCTATAGCAATCAGCCCCAGCATTTT. It yields the protein CASSLAWSYSNQPQHF.

The chain couples TRBV6-5 to TRBJ1-2; D call uncertain. V was shortened by 0 bases and J by 4 bases, with 9 bases between the two germline ends. Germline CDR1 MNHEY, CDR2 SVGAGI. CDR3 length: 14 amino acids. The CDR3 nucleotides read TGTGCCAGCAGTTACTCCGGGATACTCTATGGCTACACCTTC. This gives the protein CASSYSGILYGYTF.

Remarks on this clone: One end of the junction fails to match germline, which may point to a read error. The chain is built from TRBV9 and TRBJ2-2; D possibly corresponds to TRBD2 (7 bases). CDR1 SGDLS and CDR2 YYNGEE come from the germline V gene. The CDR3 sequence is 14 residues long. CDR3 bases: TGTGCCAGTAGCGGTGGGGGGGCCCCCGGGGAGCTGTTTTTT. It translates to CASSGGGAPGELFF.

The chain has TRBV5-4 and TRBJ1-2; tentatively, D is TRBD1 (5 bases). V lost 4 bases, J lost 3 bases, and 10 bases lay in between. CDR3 length: 13 residues. Germline loops: CDR1 SGHNT, CDR2 YYREEE (reference sequence). The CDR3 DNA reads as TGTGCCAGCAGCCGCAGGGAGGACTATGGCTACACCTTC. It yields the protein CASSRREDYGYTF.

The V gene is TRBV28, the J gene TRBJ2-1, with 8 bases identical to TRBD1. The length of the CDR3 is 16 residues. Germline CDR1 and CDR2: MDHEN and SYDVKM. The V and J ends lost 3 bases and 7 bases, in that order; junction bases with no gene match: 11. The DNA for the CDR3 is TGTGCCAGCAGTTTGTTTGGTCAGGGGGCGGGGAATGAGCAGTTCTTC. It yields the protein CASSLFGQGAGNEQFF.

The rearrangement joins TRBV24-1 to TRBJ2-3, with 9 nucleotides matching TRBD2. The CDR3 extends over 16 amino acids. V lost 1 base to trimming and J lost 2 bases; unmatched junction nucleotides: 3. Germline-derived CDR1 and CDR2 are KGHDR and SFDVKD. In DNA form, the CDR3 reads TGTGCCACCAGTGATTTTAGCGGGGGAACCACAGATACGCAGTATTTT. Protein product: CATSDFSGGTTDTQYF.

V gene TRBV6-5 combines with J gene TRBJ2-1, with 7 bases that match TRBD2. Germline V gene sequence: CDR1 MNHEY, CDR2 SVGAGI. CDR3 size: 12 residues. After removal of 5 bases from V and 9 bases from J, the junction contained 4 bases not matched to a gene. CDR3 nucleotides: TGTGCCAGCAGTCCATCTAGCGGTGAGCAGTTCTTC. This translates into CASSPSSGEQFF.

The chain is built from TRBV3-1 (or the pseudogene TRBV3-2) and TRBJ1-6; D call uncertain. Germline V CDR1 and CDR2: LGHDT, YNNKEL (reference sequence). The V gene lost 1 base and the J gene lost 5 bases, with 12 bases spanning the gap. The CDR3 covers 16 residues. The CDR3: CASSQARNLNNSPLHF. CDR3 nucleotides: TGTGCCAGCAGCCAAGCCAGAAACCTGAATAATTCACCCCTCCACTTT.

This sequence joins TRBV18 and TRBJ2-3; 9 positions match TRBD2. Germline loops: CDR1 KGHSH, CDR2 LQKENI. Trimming cost V 6 bases and J 4 bases; bases outside gene matches: 5. This CDR3 contains 14 residues. CDR3 sequence reads: CASSPLAGPDTQYF. For the CDR3, the DNA is TGTGCCAGCTCCCCGCTAGCGGGGCCAGATACGCAGTATTTT.

The V call is TRBV5-1, the J call TRBJ1-4; a weak D match, TRBD1 (5 bases). The CDR3 runs to 14 residues. Germline CDR1 and CDR2: SGHRS and YFSETQ. Trimming removed 2 bases from V and 8 bases from J, with 13 bases in between. The CDR3 protein is CASSFAGGEEKLFF. The CDR3 DNA sequence: TGCGCCAGCAGCTTTGCGGGGGGAGAGGAAAAACTGTTTTTT.

The CDR3 nucleotides are TGTGCCAGCAGCTTTAAAGGATACAATGAGCAGTTCTTC. Translation: CASSFKGYNEQFF. The V call is TRBV7-9, the J call TRBJ2-1; D not certain. Germline V gene lookup returns CDR1 SEHNR and CDR2 FQNEAQ (reference sequence). The V and J ends lost 3 bases and 4 bases respectively, with 7 bases between them. The CDR3 is made up of 13 amino acids.

CDR3 region: CASSVGQRGTGELFF. In nucleotides, the CDR3 is TGTGCCAGCAGTGTGGGACAGAGGGGCACCGGGGAGCTGTTTTTT. V gene TRBV2 combines with J gene TRBJ2-2, with 7 positions matching TRBD1. Germline V gene lookup returns CDR1 SNHLY and CDR2 FYNNEI. The CDR3 has 15 amino acids. Trimming at V came to 4 bases and at J to 4 bases, leaving 6 bases not matched to a gene. The full variable domain, with the rest looked up from reference TRBV2 and TRBJ2-2, is EPEVTQTPSHQVTQMGQEVILRCVPISNHLYFYWYRQILGQKVEFLVSFYNNEISEKSEIFDDQFSVERPDGSNFTLKIRSTKLEDSAMYFCASSVGQRGTGELFFGEGSRLTVL.

The gene calls are TRBV12-2 and TRBJ2-7; the D call of TRBD2 is as the table states it, not checked on the DNA. TRBV12-2 is described as a pseudogene. This CDR3 contains 19 residues. This CDR3 reads CASRPQGGETRYLNYEQYV. The CDR3 DNA reads TGTGCAAGTCGCCCCCAAGGGGGGGAAACAAGATATCTTAACTACGAGCAGTACGTC.

The chain combines TRBV5-5 with TRBJ1-1; D not resolved. V was cut by 4 bases and J by 0 bases, with 10 bases left in between. The germline V gene encodes CDR1 SGHKS and CDR2 YYEKEE (reference sequence). This CDR3 is built from 14 residues. The CDR3 loop reads CASSPYQMNTEAFF. Written as DNA, the CDR3 is TGTGCCAGCAGCCCTTACCAAATGAACACTGAAGCTTTCTTT.

This chain connects TRBV21-1 to TRBJ2-1; the tabulated D call, TRBD1, remains unverified against the DNA. TRBV21-1 is marked as a pseudogene. The length of the CDR3 is 16 residues. The CDR3 loop is CASSSRGTASYNEQFF. CDR3 in DNA: TGTGCCAGCAGCTCCAGGGGGACAGCGTCCTACAATGAGCAGTTCTTC.